These 3 T cell receptor beta chains were all obtained from the same sample, sequenced in a study of OX40 agonist ivuxolimab in advanced cancers. Data came from immunoSEQ multiplex PCR; TCRdb stores just in-frame clones and leaves some out. This sample carries 50,000 to 55,000 clones, 75% to 90% of them seen once, and the ten largest clones take under 13%. The material sequenced was CD4+ or CD8+ T cells sorted from blood, taken in a trial of the OX40 agonist ivuxolimab. The receptors originated from an adult with an advanced solid tumor such as melanoma, head and neck, liver or kidney cancer.

This clone was observed a few times. This chain connects TRBV6-5 to TRBJ2-6; D is uncertain. Per germline, CDR1 MNHEY and CDR2 SVGAGI. V lost 7 bases and J lost 2, with 6 bases in between. The CDR3 sequence is 13 residues long. In DNA, the CDR3 is TGTGCCAGCAAGGGTCCTGGGGCCAACGTCCTGACTTTC. Its protein is CASKGPGANVLTF.

The chain employs TRBV5-6 and TRBJ2-3; 8 bases are a match to TRBD2. CDR3 length: 14 residues. Germline loops: CDR1 SGHDT, CDR2 YYEEEE. V shed 3 bases, J shed 2 bases, and the junction held 2 bases outside the gene matches. The CDR3 nucleotides read TGTGCCAGCAGCTCGGGACTAGACACAGATACGCAGTATTTT. It specifies CASSSGLDTDTQYF.

This chain connects TRBV30 to TRBJ2-3, with 8 nucleotides matching TRBD2. This CDR3 region has 16 residues. V lost 8 bases to trimming and J lost 0 bases; unmatched junction nucleotides: 13. Looked up from germline, CDR1 is GTSNPN and CDR2 is SVGIG (reference sequence). CDR3 sequence: CARGSGLVKSTDTQYF. CDR3 DNA sequence: TGTGCCCGAGGATCGGGACTAGTCAAGAGCACAGATACGCAGTATTTT.